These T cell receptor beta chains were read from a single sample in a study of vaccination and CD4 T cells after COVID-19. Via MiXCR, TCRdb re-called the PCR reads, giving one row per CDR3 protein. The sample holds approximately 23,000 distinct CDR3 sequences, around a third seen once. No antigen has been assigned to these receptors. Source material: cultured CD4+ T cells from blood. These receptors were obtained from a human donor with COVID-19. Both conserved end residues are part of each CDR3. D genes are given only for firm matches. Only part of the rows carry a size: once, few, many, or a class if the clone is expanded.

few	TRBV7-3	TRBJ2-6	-	TGTGCCAGCAGCTTAAACTCGGCTGGGGCCAACGTCCTGACTTTC	CASSLNSAGANVLTF
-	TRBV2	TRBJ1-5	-	TGTGCCAGCAGTCCTGGACAGCAGCCCCTGCATTTT	CASSPGQQPLHF
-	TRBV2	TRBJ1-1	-	TGTGCCACAGAGTTCGCGGTTAGGGTTGAAGCTTTCTTT	CATEFAVRVEAFF
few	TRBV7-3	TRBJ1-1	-	TGTGCCAGCAGCTTCAACGGGAAAACTGAAGCTTTCTTT	CASSFNGKTEAFF
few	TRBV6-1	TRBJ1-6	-	TGTGCTAGCAACCCGGGTCTGAATTCACCCCTCCACTTT	CASNPGLNSPLHF
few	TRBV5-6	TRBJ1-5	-	TGTGCCAGCAGCCTAATGGGCTATAGCAATCAGCCCCAGCATTTT	CASSLMGYSNQPQHF
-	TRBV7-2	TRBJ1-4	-	TGTGCCAGCAGCCATGACGTGGGAGGTGAAAAACTGTTTTTT	CASSHDVGGEKLFF
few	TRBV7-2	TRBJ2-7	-	TGTGCCAGCAGCTTAGTCGGCAGGGAGCAGTACTTC	CASSLVGREQYF
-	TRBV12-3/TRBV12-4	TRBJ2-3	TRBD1	TGTGCCAGCCACCGGGACAGGGGAGTCCCAGATACGCAGTATTTT	CASHRDRGVPDTQYF
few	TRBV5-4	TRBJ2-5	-	TGTGCCAGCAGCTTGACAGGGACTGAGACCCAGTACTTC	CASSLTGTETQYF
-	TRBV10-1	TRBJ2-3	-	TGCGCCAGCATCCTCCCAAGGCCAGATACGCAGTATTTT	CASILPRPDTQYF
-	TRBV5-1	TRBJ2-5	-	TGCGCCAGCAGCTTGGTCGGGCGTGGAGAGACCCAGTACTTC	CASSLVGRGETQYF
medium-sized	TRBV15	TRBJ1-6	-	TGTGCCACCAGACCAGGAGAATATAATTCACCCCTCCACTTT	CATRPGEYNSPLHF
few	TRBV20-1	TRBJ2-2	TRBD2	TGCAGTGCCTTAAAGCGGGGGGTAAACACCGGGGAGCTGTTTTTT	CSALKRGVNTGELFF
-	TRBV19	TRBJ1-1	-	TGTGCCAGTAGTAAACAGGAATCCACTGAAGCTTTCTTT	CASSKQESTEAFF
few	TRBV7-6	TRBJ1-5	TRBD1	TGTGCCAGCAGCCAGGGGACAGGAGCGAATCAGCCCCAGCATTTT	CASSQGTGANQPQHF
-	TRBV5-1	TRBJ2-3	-	TGCGCCAGCAGCTGGGGGGACAGATCCCCCCCTCCGACGCAGTATTTT	CASSWGDRSPPPTQYF
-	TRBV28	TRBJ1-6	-	TGTGCCAGCAGTCTCCGGCGGGAAAATTCACCCCTCCACTTT	CASSLRRENSPLHF
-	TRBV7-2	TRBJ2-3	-	TGTGCCAGCAGCGTGACTGCGATCTTCACAGATACGCAGTATTTT	CASSVTAIFTDTQYF
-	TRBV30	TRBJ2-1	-	TGTGCCTGGAGTGATCATACTGAGCAGTTCTTC	CAWSDHTEQFF
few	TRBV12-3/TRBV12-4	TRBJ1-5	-	TGTGCCAGCAACAACGCCCCTGATACTCAGCCCCAGCATTTT	CASNNAPDTQPQHF
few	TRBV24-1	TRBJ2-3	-	TGTGCCATCAGGGGGGGGAGCACAGATACGCAGTATTTT	CAIRGGSTDTQYF
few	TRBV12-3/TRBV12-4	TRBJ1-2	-	TGTGCCAGCAGCAACTATACTAACTATGGCTACACCTTC	CASSNYTNYGYTF
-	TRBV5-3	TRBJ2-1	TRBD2	TGTGCCAGAAGTCTGGGGACTAGTTGGTGCTCCTACAATGAGCAGTTCTTC	CARSLGTSWCSYNEQFF
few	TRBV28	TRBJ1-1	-	TGTGCCAGCAGTTTTCCCCAGCGGAAAAACACTGAAGCTTTCTTT	CASSFPQRKNTEAFF
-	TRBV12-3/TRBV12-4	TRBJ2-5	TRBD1	TGTGCCAGCAGTTACAGGGGGCAAGAGACCCAGTACTTC	CASSYRGQETQYF
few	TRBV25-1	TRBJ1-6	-	TGTGCCAGCAGTGCCGGGCCGCTGAGCTCCTATAATTCACCCCTCCACTTT	CASSAGPLSSYNSPLHF
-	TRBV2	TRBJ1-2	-	TGTGCCAGCAGTGAAATCCAGCCAGATAACTATGGCTACACCTTC	CASSEIQPDNYGYTF
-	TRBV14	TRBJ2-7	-	TGTGCCAGCAGCTTAGCCCATTTGAGCTCCTACGAGCAGTACTTC	CASSLAHLSSYEQYF
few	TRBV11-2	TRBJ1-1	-	TGTGCCAGCAGCTTAGATTACGCGAACACTGAAGCTTTCTTT	CASSLDYANTEAFF
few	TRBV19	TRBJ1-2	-	TGTGCCAGTAGTATGGCGGTGGGGGAGGGAGGATCTGGCTACACCTTC	CASSMAVGEGGSGYTF
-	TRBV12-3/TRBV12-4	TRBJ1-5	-	TGTGCCAGCAGTGCGACCGGTGTTGGTCAACAGCCCCAGCATTTT	CASSATGVGQQPQHF
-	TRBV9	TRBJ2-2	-	TGTGCCAGCAGCGTACTCCCGAAGGGGACAAACACCGGGGAGCTGTTTTTT	CASSVLPKGTNTGELFF
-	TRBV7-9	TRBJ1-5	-	TGTGCCAGCAGCTTAGGGGGGACTCAGCCCCAGCATTTT	CASSLGGTQPQHF
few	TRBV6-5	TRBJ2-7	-	TGTGCCAGCAGTTACGCGCAGCGAAGCCCCTACGAGCAGTACTTC	CASSYAQRSPYEQYF
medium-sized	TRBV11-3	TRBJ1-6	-	TGTGCCAGCAGCTTACAGGGGTCACCCCTCCACTTT	CASSLQGSPLHF
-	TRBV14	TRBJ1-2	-	TGTGCCAGCAGCCAAGAGTTTGGGGATGACGGCTACGCCTTC	CASSQEFGDDGYAF
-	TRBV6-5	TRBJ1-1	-	TGTGCCAGCAGTTACTCGATGGTGGCAGGAGGGACTGAAGCTTTCTTT	CASSYSMVAGGTEAFF
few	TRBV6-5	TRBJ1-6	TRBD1	TGTGCCAGCAGTTACTCCCCCCAAGCAGGGGGCGGTTCACCCCTCCACTTT	CASSYSPQAGGGSPLHF
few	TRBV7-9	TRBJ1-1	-	TGTGCCAGCAGCTTCACTGGTACAGTGATGAACACTGAAGCTTTCTTT	CASSFTGTVMNTEAFF
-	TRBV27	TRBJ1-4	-	TGTGCCAGCAGTCCCCAGGCTGGGTTTAATGAAAAACTGTTTTTT	CASSPQAGFNEKLFF
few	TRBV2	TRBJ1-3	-	TGTGCCAGCAGACCCGGCCGCCCTGGAAACACCATATATTTT	CASRPGRPGNTIYF